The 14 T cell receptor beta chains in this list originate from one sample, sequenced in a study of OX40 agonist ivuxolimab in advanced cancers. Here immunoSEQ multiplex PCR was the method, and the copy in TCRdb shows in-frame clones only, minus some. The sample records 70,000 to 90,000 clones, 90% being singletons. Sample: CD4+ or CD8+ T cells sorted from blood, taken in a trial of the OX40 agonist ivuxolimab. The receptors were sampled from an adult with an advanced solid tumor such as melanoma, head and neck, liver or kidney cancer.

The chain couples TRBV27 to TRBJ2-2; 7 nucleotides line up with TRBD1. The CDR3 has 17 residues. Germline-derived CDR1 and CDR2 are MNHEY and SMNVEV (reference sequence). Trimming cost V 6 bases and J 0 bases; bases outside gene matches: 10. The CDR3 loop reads CASRKTGANPNTGELFF. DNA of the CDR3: TGTGCCAGCAGAAAAACAGGGGCCAATCCGAACACCGGGGAGCTGTTTTTT.

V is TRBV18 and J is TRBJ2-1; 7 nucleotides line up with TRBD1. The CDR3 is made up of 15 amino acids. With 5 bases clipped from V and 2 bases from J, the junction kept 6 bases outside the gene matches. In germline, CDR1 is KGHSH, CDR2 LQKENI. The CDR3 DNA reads TGTGCCAGCTCAGCACAGGGGCCGACCTACAATGAGCAGTTCTTC. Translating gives CASSAQGPTYNEQFF.

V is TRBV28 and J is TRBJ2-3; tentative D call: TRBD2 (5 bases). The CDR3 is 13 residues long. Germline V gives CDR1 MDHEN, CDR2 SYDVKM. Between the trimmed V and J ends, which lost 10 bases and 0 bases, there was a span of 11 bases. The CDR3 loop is CATSGVSTDTQYF. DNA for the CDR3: TGTGCCACCTCCGGGGTTAGCACAGATACGCAGTATTTT.

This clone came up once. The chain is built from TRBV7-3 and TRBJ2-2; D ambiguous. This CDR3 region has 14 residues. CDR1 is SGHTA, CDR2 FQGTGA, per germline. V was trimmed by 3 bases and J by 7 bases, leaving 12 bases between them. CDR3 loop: CASSFGLDRGELFF. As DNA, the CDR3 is TGTGCCAGCAGCTTTGGGCTAGATCGCGGGGAGCTGTTTTTT.

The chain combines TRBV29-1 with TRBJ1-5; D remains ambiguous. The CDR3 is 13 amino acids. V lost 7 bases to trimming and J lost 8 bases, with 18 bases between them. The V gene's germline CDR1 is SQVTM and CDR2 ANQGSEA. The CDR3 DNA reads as TGCAGCGCGGGAGAGAATCCCGAGGAGCCCCAGCATTTT. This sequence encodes CSAGENPEEPQHF.

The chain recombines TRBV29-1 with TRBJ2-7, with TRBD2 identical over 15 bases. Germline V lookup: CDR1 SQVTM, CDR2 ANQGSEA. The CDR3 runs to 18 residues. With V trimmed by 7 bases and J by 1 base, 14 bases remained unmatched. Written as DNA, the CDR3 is TGCAGCGCCCGACAGGGACTAGCGGGAGGAGGGGTTTCCTACGAGCAGTACTTC. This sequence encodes CSARQGLAGGGVSYEQYF.

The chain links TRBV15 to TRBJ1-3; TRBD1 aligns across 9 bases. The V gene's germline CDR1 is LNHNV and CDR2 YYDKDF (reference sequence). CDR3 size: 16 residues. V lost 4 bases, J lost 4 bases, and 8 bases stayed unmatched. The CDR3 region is CATSTRDRASGNTIYF. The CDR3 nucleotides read TGTGCCACCAGCACCCGGGACAGGGCTTCAGGAAACACCATATATTTT. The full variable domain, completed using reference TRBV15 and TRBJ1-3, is DAMVIQNPRYQVTQFGKPVTLSCSQTLNHNVMYWYQQKSSQAPKLLFHYYDKDFNNEADTPDNFQSRRPNTSFCFLDIRSPGLGDTAMYLCATSTRDRASGNTIYFGEGSWLTVV.

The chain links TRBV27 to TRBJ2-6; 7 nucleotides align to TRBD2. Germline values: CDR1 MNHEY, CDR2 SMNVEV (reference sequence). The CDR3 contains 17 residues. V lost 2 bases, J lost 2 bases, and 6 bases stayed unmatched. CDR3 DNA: TGTGCCAGCAGTTTAAACCTTCGGGAGGCTGGGGCCAACGTCCTGACTTTC. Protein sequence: CASSLNLREAGANVLTF.

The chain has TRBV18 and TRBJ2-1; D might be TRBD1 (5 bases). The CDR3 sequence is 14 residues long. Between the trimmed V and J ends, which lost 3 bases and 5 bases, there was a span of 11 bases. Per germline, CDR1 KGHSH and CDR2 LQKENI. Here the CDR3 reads CASSPVAGHNEQFF. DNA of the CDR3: TGTGCCAGCTCACCGGTAGCAGGGCACAATGAGCAGTTCTTC. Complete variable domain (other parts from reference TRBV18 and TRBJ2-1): NAGVMQNPRHLVRRRGQEARLRCSPMKGHSHVYWYRQLPEEGLKFMVYLQKENIIDESGMPKERFSAEFPKEGPSILRIQQVVRGDSAAYFCASSPVAGHNEQFFGPGTRLTVL.

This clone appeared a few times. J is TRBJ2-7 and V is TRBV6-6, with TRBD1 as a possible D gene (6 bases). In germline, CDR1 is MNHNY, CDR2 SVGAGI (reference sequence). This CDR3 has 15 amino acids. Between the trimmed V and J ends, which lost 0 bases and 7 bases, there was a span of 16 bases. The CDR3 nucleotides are TGTGCCAGCAGTTACTCCGGGACATCCCCCGGGGAGCAGTACTTC. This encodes CASSYSGTSPGEQYF.

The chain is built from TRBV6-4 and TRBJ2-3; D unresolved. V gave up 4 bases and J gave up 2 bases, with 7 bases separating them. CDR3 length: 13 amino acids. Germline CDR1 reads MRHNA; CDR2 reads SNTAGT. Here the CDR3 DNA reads TGTGCCAGCAGTGCCCGGGTCACAGATACGCAGTATTTT. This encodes CASSARVTDTQYF.

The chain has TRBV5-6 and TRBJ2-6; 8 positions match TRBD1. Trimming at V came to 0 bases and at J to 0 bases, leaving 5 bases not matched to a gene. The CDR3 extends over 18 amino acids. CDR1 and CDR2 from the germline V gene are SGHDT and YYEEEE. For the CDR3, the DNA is TGTGCCAGCAGCTTGGTGACAGGGGAGTTCTCTGGGGCCAACGTCCTGACTTTC. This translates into CASSLVTGEFSGANVLTF.

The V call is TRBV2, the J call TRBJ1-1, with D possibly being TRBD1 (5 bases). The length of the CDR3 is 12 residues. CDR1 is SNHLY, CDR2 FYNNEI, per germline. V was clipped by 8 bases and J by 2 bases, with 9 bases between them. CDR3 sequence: CASGTGNTEAFF. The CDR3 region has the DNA TGTGCCAGCGGGACGGGAAACACTGAAGCTTTCTTT.

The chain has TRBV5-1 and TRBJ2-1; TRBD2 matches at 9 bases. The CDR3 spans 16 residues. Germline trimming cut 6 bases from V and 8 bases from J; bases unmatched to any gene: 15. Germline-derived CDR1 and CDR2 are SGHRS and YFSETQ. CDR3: CASTLGGGGASHEQFF. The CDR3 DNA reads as TGCGCCAGCACTCTTGGGGGCGGGGGGGCCTCCCATGAGCAGTTCTTC.